This is a list of T cell receptor beta chains from one sample in a study of blood T cells in healthy people across ages. TCRdb ran MiXCR on the 5' RACE reads and lists one entry per CDR3 protein. The repertoire holds 2 million or so distinct CDR3 sequences, with 40% to 55% as singletons. The sample consisted of blood. These receptors were taken from a woman between 40 and 55 years old in good health. The CDR3 runs from the conserved cysteine through the conserved F or W. The order of the fields is J gene, clone size, V gene, D gene, CDR3 protein, CDR3 DNA. D genes are given only for firm matches. Size tells how often a clone was seen (once, few, many) or the class of an expanded clone, and some rows leave it out.

>TRBJ1-2|NA|TRBV9|NA
CASSVDQQGQYYGYTF
TGTGCCAGCAGCGTAGATCAACAGGGACAATACTATGGCTACACCTTC
>TRBJ2-1|NA|TRBV9|NA
CASSVEGQADNEQFF
TGTGCCAGCAGCGTAGAAGGGCAGGCGGACAATGAGCAGTTCTTC
>TRBJ2-1|NA|TRBV20-1|TRBD2
CSAEFSGGPLYNEQFF
TGCAGTGCTGAATTTAGCGGGGGCCCCCTCTACAATGAGCAGTTCTTC
>TRBJ2-3|NA|TRBV28|NA
CASSFRRGRDTQYF
TGTGCCAGCAGTTTCAGACGGGGAAGGGATACGCAGTATTTT
>TRBJ2-1|NA|TRBV5-1|NA
CASSRLTGFNEQFF
TGCGCCAGCAGCCGCCTGACGGGCTTCAATGAGCAGTTCTTC
>TRBJ1-6|few|TRBV3-1|NA
CASSQGRAWDSPLHF
TGTGCCAGCAGCCAAGGCAGGGCCTGGGATTCACCCCTCCACTTT
>TRBJ2-3|NA|TRBV15|NA
CATSNGALVQTQYF
TGTGCCACCAGCAATGGGGCCCTAGTTCAGACGCAGTATTTT
>TRBJ2-5|NA|TRBV6-5|TRBD2
CASSYYFLAGEETQYF
TGTGCCAGCAGTTACTATTTTCTAGCGGGGGAGGAGACCCAGTACTTC
>TRBJ2-2|NA|TRBV20-1|NA
CSARIGANTGELFF
TGCAGTGCGAGAATAGGGGCGAACACCGGGGAGCTGTTTTTT
>TRBJ2-5|NA|TRBV12-3/TRBV12-4|NA
CASRLAQGSGKTQYF
TGTGCCAGCAGGTTAGCCCAGGGTTCAGGGAAGACCCAGTACTTC
>TRBJ2-5|NA|TRBV7-2|NA
CASSLSRLAETQYF
TGTGCCAGCAGCTTATCTCGCCTAGCTGAGACCCAGTACTTC
>TRBJ2-3|few|TRBV20-1|TRBD2
CSAAGGGYTDTQYF
TGCAGTGCTGCGGGAGGGGGGTACACAGATACGCAGTATTTT
>TRBJ1-2|NA|TRBV4-1|TRBD1
CASSYPTGFSYGYTF
TGCGCCAGCAGCTACCCGACAGGGTTTAGCTATGGCTACACCTTC
>TRBJ2-5|NA|TRBV20-1|NA
CSARYEETQYF
TGCAGTGCTAGATACGAAGAGACCCAGTACTTC